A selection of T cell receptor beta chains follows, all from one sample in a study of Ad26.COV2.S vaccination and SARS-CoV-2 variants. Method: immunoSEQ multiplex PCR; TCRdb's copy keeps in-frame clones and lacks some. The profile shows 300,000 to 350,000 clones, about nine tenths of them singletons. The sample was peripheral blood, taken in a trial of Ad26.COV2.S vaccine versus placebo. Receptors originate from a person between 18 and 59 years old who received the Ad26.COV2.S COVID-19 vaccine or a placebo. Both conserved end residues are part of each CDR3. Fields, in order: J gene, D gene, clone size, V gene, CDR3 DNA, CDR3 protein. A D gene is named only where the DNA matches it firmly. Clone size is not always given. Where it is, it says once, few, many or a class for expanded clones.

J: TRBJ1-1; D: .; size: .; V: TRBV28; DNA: TGTGCCAGCAGCAATGGGGCTGACAGGAGGGACACTGAAGCTTTCTTT; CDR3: CASSNGADRRDTEAFF
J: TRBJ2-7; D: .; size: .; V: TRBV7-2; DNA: TGTGCCAGCAGCTTAAGGCAAGGAGGAGGGTGGGGCGAGCAGTACTTC; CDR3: CASSLRQGGGWGEQYF
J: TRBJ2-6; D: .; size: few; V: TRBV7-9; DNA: TGTGCCAGCAGCTCGAAGACCAACTCTGGGGCCAACGTCCTGACTTTC; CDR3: CASSSKTNSGANVLTF
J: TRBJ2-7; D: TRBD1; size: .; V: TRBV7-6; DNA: TGTGCCAGCAGCTCATCGACAGGGGGATCTGGGCACTTC; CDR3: CASSSSTGGSGHF
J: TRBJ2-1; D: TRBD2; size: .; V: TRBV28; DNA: TGTGCCAGCAGGGGTAGCGGGTCCCGGAGCTCCTACAATGAGCAGTTCTTC; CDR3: CASRGSGSRSSYNEQFF
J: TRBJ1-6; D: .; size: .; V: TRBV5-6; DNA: TGTGCCAGCAGCTTCCCGGCGGGGGCGTCTAATTCACCCCTCCACTTT; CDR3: CASSFPAGASNSPLHF
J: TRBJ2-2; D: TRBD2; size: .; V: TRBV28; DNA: TGTGCCAGCAACCTTAAGAGCGGGGTGAACACCGGGGAGCTGTTTTTT; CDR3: CASNLKSGVNTGELFF
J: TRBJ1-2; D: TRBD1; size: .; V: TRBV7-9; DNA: TGTGCCAGCAGCTCCGGACAGGGCGACTATGGCTACACCTTC; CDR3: CASSSGQGDYGYTF
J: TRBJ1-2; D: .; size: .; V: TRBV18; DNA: TGTGCCAGCTCACCACGGAGGGAAGGGACGTCTGGCTACACCTTC; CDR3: CASSPRREGTSGYTF
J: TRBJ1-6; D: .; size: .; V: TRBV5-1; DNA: TGCGCCAGCAGCTTGGATGGACACACGGGACTCTCCCTCCACTTT; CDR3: CASSLDGHTGLSLHF
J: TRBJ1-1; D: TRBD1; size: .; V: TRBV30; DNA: TGTGCCTGGAGTATCAGGGGGGACACTGAAGCTTTCTTT; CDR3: CAWSIRGDTEAFF
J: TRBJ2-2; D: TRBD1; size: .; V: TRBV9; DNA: TGTGCCAGCAGCGGGGGGACAGACGCGAACACCGGGGAGCTGTTTTTT; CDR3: CASSGGTDANTGELFF
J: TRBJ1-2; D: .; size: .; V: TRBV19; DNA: TGTGCCAGTACCAAGGGGATGAGTGGCTACACCTTC; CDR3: CASTKGMSGYTF
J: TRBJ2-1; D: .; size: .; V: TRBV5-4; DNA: TGTGCCAGCAGCTTGGCGTATGGGGCTAGCTACAATGAGCAGTTCTTC; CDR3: CASSLAYGASYNEQFF
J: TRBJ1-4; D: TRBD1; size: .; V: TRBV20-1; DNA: TGCAGTGCCAGTGGACAGGGTACTGAAAAACTGTTTTTT; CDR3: CSASGQGTEKLFF
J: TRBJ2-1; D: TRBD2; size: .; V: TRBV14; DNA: TGTGCCAGCAGCCAAGATAGGAAAGCGGGACTGAAGCAGTTCTTC; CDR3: CASSQDRKAGLKQFF
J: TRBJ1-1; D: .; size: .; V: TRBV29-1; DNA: TGCAGCGTTGTGGGGGGACGAGCTTTCTTT; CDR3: CSVVGGRAFF
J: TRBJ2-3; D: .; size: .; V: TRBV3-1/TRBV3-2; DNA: TGTGCCAGCAGCCCACGCACCGGGGCAAGCACAGATACGCAGTATTTT; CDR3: CASSPRTGASTDTQYF
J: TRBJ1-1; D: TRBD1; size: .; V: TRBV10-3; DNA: TGTGCCATCAGGGGGACAGACACTGAAGCTTTCTTT; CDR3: CAIRGTDTEAFF
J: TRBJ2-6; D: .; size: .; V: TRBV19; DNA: TGTGCCAGTAGTATTGACGGCCCTATTTACTCTGGGGCCAACGTCCTGACTTTC; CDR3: CASSIDGPIYSGANVLTF
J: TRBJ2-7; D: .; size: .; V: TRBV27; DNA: TGTGCCAGCAGTTTAGGGCAGGGGTCCTACGAGCAGTACTTC; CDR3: CASSLGQGSYEQYF
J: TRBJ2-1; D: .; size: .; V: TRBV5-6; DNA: TGTGCCAGTCGACAGGGAGGTTACAATGAGCAGTTCTTC; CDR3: CASRQGGYNEQFF
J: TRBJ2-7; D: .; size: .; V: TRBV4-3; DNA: TGCGCCAGCAGCCGGTACGGGGGACCCAACTACGAGCAGTACTTC; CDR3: CASSRYGGPNYEQYF
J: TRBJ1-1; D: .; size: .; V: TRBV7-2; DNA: TGTGCCAGCAGCTTATTGGTCGGGATTATGAACACTGAAGCTTTCTTT; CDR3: CASSLLVGIMNTEAFF
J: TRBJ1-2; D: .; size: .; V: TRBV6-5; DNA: TGTGCCAGCAGTTACGCCGAAGGGGGGAATGGCTACACCTTC; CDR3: CASSYAEGGNGYTF
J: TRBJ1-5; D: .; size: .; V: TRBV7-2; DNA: TGTGCCAGCAGCCCAACAATCGTACAGCCCCAGCATTTT; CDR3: CASSPTIVQPQHF
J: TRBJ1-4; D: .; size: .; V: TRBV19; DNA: TGTGCCAGTAGTCCGCCGGGGGTGGGTGAAAAACTGTTTTTT; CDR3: CASSPPGVGEKLFF
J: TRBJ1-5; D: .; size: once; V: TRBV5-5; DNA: TGTGCCAGCAGCGGACTATGGGGCCGGGATAGCAATCAGCCCCAGCATTTT; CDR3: CASSGLWGRDSNQPQHF
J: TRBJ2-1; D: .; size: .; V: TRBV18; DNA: TGTGCCAGCTCACCTTTCAGATACAATGAGCAGTTCTTC; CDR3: CASSPFRYNEQFF
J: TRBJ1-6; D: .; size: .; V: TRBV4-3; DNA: TGCGCCAGCAGCCAAGAACAGGGTAGTTCACCCCTCCACTTT; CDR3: CASSQEQGSSPLHF
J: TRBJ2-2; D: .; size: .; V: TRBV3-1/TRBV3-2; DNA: TGTGCCAGCAGCCAAGTCCGGGAGCTGTTTTTT; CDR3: CASSQVRELFF
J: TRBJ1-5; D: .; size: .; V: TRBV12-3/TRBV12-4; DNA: TGTGCCAGCAGCTCCTTTGTTGATCAGCCCCAGCATTTT; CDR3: CASSSFVDQPQHF
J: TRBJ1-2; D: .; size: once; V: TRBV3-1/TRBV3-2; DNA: TGTGCCAGCAGCCCGGCGGGCTATGGCTACACCTTC; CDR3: CASSPAGYGYTF
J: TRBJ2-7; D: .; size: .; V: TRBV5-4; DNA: TGTGCCAGCAGCTTGGAGGCGGAGATTAGCTCCTACGAGCAGTACTTC; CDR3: CASSLEAEISSYEQYF
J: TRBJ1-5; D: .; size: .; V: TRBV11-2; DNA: TGTGCCAGCAGCTTAGCCGGGGGGTATCAGCCCCAGCATTTT; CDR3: CASSLAGGYQPQHF
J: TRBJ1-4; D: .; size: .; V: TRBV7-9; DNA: TGTGCCAGCAGCTCACCCTCCGGGACGGAAAGTGGAAAACTGTTTTTT; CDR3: CASSSPSGTESGKLFF
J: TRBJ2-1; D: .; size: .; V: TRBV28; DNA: TGTGCCAGCAGCTCCCCATTTGACGATGAGCAGTTCTTC; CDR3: CASSSPFDDEQFF
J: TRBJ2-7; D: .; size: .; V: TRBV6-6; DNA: TGTGCCAGCAGTTACCACCGGGACACCTCCTACGAGCAGTACTTC; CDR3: CASSYHRDTSYEQYF
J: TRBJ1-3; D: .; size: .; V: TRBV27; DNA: TGTGCCAGCAGTCCCATGGGGTTCCCTGGAAACACCATATATTTT; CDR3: CASSPMGFPGNTIYF
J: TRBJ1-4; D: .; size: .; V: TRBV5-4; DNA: TGTGCCAGCAGCTTTCAGGGCAATGAAAAACTGTTTTTT; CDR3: CASSFQGNEKLFF
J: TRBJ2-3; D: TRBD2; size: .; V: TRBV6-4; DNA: TGTGCCAGCTCACCCGGAGCGGGAGGGAGCACAGATACGCAGTATTTT; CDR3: CASSPGAGGSTDTQYF
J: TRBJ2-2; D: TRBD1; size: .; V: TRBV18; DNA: TGTGCCAGCTCACCTCTCGGGACAGGGGCAGGCACCGGGGAGCTGTTTTTT; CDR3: CASSPLGTGAGTGELFF
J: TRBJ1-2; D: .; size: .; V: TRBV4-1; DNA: TGCGCCAGCAGCCACCCGGGGGGGAGAGACTATGGCTACACCTTC; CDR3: CASSHPGGRDYGYTF
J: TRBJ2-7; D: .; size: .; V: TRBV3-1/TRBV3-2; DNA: TGTGCCAGCAGCCAAGCAGAAACCTACGAGCAGTACTTC; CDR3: CASSQAETYEQYF
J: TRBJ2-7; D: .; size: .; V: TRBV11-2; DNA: TGTGCCAGCAGCTTTTCCGACTACGAGCAGTACTTC; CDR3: CASSFSDYEQYF
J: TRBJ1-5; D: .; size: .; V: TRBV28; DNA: TGTGCCAGCAGCCAAATCGGGGCCGAAAATCAGCCCCAGCATTTT; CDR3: CASSQIGAENQPQHF
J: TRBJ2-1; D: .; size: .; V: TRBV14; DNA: TGTGCCAGCAGCCAATCGATGCTTTACAATGAGCAGTTCTTC; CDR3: CASSQSMLYNEQFF
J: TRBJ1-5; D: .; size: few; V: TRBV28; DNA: TGTGCCAGCAGGGCTCGACACTATAGCAATCAGCCCCAGCATTTT; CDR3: CASRARHYSNQPQHF
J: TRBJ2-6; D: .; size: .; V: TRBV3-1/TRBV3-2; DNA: TGTGCCAGCAGCGTGAGCTCTGGGGCCAACGTCCTGACTTTC; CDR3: CASSVSSGANVLTF
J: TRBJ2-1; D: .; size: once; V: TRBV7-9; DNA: TGTGCCAGCAGCTTAGCGCTAGGGTTTGAGCAGTTCTTC; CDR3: CASSLALGFEQFF
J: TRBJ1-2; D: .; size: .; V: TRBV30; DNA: TGTGCCTGGAGGGCCTCGGGCCTCCCTAACTATGGCTACACCTTC; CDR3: CAWRASGLPNYGYTF
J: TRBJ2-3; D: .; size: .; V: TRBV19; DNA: TGTGCCAGTAGTTTGTCAGGGATCACAGATACGCAGTATTTT; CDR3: CASSLSGITDTQYF
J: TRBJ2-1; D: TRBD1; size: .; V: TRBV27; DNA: TGTGCCAGCAGTTTAAAAGGACAGGGTAACGAGCAGTTCTTC; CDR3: CASSLKGQGNEQFF
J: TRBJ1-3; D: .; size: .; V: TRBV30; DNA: TGTGCCTGGAGTCTCCCGTCTCAGGGTCAAACCATATATTTT; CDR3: CAWSLPSQGQTIYF
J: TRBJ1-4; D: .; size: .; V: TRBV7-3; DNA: TGTGCCAGCAGCTTAGGGTCAGGGGTTGGTGAAAAACTGTTTTTT; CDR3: CASSLGSGVGEKLFF
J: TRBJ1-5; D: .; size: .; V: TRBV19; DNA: TGTGCCAGTAGTATAGGGGGCGGAGGAGGCAATCAGCCCCAGCATTTT; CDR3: CASSIGGGGGNQPQHF
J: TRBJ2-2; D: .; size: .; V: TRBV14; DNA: TGTGCCAGCAGCCACCGGCTAGGGGAGGCGCGGGGCACCGGGGAGCTGTTTTTT; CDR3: CASSHRLGEARGTGELFF
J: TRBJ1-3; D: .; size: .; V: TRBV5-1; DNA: TGCGCCAGCAGCTCGCGGAACAATAGGGACGGGCCCATATATTTT; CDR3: CASSSRNNRDGPIYF